These 3 T cell receptor beta chains originate from one sample sequenced in a study of T cells in localized non-small cell lung cancer. The table came from immunoSEQ multiplex PCR; TCRdb's copy has only in-frame clones and leaves some out. Of about 18,000 clones listed, around 83% are singletons. This specimen was peripheral blood, taken before any cancer treatment. The origin of the receptors is a female donor over 55 with stage I lung adenocarcinoma.

The chain uses TRBV2 and TRBJ1-3; no clear D. The V gene lost 0 bases and the J gene lost 7 bases, with 7 bases spanning the gap. CDR1 is SNHLY and CDR2 is FYNNEI in the germline V gene. CDR3 size: 13 residues. CDR3: CASSEAERNTIYF. Here the CDR3 DNA reads TGTGCCAGCAGTGAAGCCGAAAGGAACACCATATATTTT.

This rearrangement joins TRBV5-6 to TRBJ2-5; D gene uncertain. Germline CDR1 and CDR2: SGHDT and YYEEEE. Trimming removed 1 base at V and 5 bases at J, with 3 bases between. This CDR3 region has 11 residues. Here the CDR3 DNA reads TGTGCCAGCAGCTTGAGGGAGACCCAGTACTTC. It encodes CASSLRETQYF.

The chain joins TRBV7-9 to TRBJ1-2, with D possibly being TRBD1 (5 bases). The germline V and J ends were trimmed by 5 bases and 0 bases, with 16 bases remaining between them. Germline CDR1 and CDR2: SEHNR and FQNEAQ (reference sequence). The CDR3 contains 16 residues. CDR3 DNA sequence: TGTGCCAGCAGCCCTGGGCGACAGCTTTCTAACTATGGCTACACCTTC. This codes for CASSPGRQLSNYGYTF.